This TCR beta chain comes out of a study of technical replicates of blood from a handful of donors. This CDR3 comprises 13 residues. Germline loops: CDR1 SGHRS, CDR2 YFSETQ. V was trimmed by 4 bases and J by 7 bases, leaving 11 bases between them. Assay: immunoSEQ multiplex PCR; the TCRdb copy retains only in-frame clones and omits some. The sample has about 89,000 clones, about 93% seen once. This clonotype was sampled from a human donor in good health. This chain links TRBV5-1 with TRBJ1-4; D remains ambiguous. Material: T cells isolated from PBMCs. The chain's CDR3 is CASSAELPEKLFF. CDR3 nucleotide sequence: TGCGCCAGCAGCGCCGAACTCCCTGAAAAACTGTTTTTT.